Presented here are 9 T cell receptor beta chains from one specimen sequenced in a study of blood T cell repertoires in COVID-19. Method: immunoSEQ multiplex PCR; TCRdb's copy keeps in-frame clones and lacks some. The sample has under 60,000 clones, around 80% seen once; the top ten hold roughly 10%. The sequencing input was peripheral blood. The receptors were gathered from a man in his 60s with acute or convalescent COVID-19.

The CDR3: CASSPPGTVTGATEAFF. The CDR3 DNA sequence: TGTGCCAGCTCACCTCCCGGGACAGTCACGGGAGCCACTGAAGCTTTCTTT. The J gene is TRBJ1-1, the V gene TRBV18; the match to TRBD1 covers 7 bases. Germline CDR1 and CDR2: KGHSH and LQKENI. V lost 3 bases to trimming and J lost 4 bases; unmatched junction nucleotides: 14. The CDR3 covers 17 residues.

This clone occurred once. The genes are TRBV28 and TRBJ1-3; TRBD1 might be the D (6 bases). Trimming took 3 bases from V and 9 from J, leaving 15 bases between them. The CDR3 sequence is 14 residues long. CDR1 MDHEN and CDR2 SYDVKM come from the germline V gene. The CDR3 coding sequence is TGTGCCAGCAGTTTCGGCAGGGGAAGGGGCACCATATATTTT. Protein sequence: CASSFGRGRGTIYF.

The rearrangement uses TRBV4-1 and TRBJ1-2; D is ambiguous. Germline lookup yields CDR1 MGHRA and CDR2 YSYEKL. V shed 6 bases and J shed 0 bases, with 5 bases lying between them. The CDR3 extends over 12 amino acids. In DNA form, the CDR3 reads TGCGCCAGCAGGGGCGCTAACTATGGCTACACCTTC. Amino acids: CASRGANYGYTF.

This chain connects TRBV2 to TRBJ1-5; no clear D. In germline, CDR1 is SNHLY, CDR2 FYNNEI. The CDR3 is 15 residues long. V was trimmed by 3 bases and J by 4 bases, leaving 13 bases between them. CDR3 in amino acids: CASSEHVEGNQPQHF. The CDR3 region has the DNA TGTGCCAGCAGTGAGCATGTGGAGGGTAATCAGCCCCAGCATTTT. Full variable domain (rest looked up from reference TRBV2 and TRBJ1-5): EPEVTQTPSHQVTQMGQEVILRCVPISNHLYFYWYRQILGQKVEFLVSFYNNEISEKSEIFDDQFSVERPDGSNFTLKIRSTKLEDSAMYFCASSEHVEGNQPQHFGDGTRLSIL.

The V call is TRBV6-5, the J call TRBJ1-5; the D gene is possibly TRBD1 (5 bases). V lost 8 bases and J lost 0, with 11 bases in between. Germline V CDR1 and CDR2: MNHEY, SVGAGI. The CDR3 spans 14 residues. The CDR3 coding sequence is TGTGCCAGCCGGGGGAGTAATAGCAATCAGCCCCAGCATTTT. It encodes CASRGSNSNQPQHF.

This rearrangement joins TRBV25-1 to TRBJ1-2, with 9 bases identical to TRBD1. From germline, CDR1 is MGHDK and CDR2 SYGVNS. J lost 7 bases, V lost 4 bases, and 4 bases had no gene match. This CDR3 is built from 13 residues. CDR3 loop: CASSGRDRAGYTF. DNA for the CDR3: TGTGCCAGCAGTGGTCGGGACAGGGCTGGCTACACCTTC.

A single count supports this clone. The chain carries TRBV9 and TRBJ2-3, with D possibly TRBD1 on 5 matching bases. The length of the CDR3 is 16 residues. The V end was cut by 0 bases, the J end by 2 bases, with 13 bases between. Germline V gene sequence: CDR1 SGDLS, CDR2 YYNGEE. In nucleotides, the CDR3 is TGTGCCAGCAGCGTAGCTCAGGGCGTATCCACAGATACGCAGTATTTT. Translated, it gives CASSVAQGVSTDTQYF. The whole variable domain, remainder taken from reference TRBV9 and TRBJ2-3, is DSGVTQTPKHLITATGQRVTLRCSPRSGDLSVYWYQQSLDQGLQFLIQYYNGEERAKGNILERFSAQQFPDLHSELNLSSLELGDSALYFCASSVAQGVSTDTQYFGPGTRLTVL.

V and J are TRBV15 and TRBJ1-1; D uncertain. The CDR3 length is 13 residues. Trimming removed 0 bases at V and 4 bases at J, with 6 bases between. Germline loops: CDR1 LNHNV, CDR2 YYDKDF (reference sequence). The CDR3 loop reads CATSRERGTEAFF. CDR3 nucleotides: TGTGCCACCAGCAGAGAAAGAGGCACTGAAGCTTTCTTT.

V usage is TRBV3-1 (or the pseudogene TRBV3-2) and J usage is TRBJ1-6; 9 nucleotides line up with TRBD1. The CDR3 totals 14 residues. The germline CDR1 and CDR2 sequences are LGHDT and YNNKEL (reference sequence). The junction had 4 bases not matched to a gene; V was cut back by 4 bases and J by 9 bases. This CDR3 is CASSPGQGGSPLHF. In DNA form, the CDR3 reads TGTGCCAGCAGCCCGGGACAGGGTGGTTCACCCCTCCACTTT.